The 8 T cell receptor beta chains listed next were all sequenced from one sample in a study of T cells in Graves' hyperthyroidism and ophthalmopathy. The TCR beta CDR3 regions underwent amplification using RNA transcripts as the source. The TCR CDR3 was amplified in a first-round RT-PCR using the HTBI primer set. TCRdb reprocessed the multiplex PCR reads with MiXCR, giving one entry per CDR3 protein. The table has more than 300,000 distinct CDR3 sequences, roughly 18% seen once. Sequencing was performed on blood. All receptors derive from a man younger than 35 with Graves' ophthalmopathy.

This clonotype came up many times. The chain is built from TRBV7-9 and TRBJ2-5; the D is unclear. Germline lookup yields CDR1 SEHNR and CDR2 FQNEAQ (reference sequence). The CDR3 runs to 14 residues. Trimming cost V 4 bases and J 3 bases, with 12 bases left between them. The CDR3 spells CASSSPLVEETQYF. In DNA form, the CDR3 reads TGTGCCAGCAGCTCCCCCCTGGTCGAAGAGACCCAGTACTTC.

V usage is TRBV13 and J usage is TRBJ1-1; no clear D gene. Germline-derived CDR1 and CDR2 are PRHDT and FYEKMQ (reference sequence). V lost 2 bases and J lost 4, with 5 bases in between. The CDR3 has 12 residues. The CDR3 DNA is TGTGCCAGCAGCTTATGGTCCACTGAAGCTTTCTTT. Translation: CASSLWSTEAFF.

This clonotype was seen repeatedly, ten times or more. The genes are TRBV6-1 and TRBJ2-1; perhaps TRBD1 as D (5 bases). Germline CDR1 reads MNHNS; CDR2 reads SASEGT. V lost 6 bases to trimming and J lost 9 bases, with 18 bases between them. This CDR3 contains 14 residues. This chain's CDR3 is CASRPPAGWGEQFF. In DNA, the CDR3 is TGTGCCAGCAGACCCCCTGCAGGGTGGGGTGAGCAGTTCTTC.

The chain employs TRBV6-7 and TRBJ2-1; perhaps TRBD2 as D (5 bases). TRBV6-7 is noted as an ORF with a role that remains uncertain. The germline V and J ends were trimmed by 5 bases and 4 bases, with 15 bases remaining between them. This CDR3 comprises 15 residues. CDR3 residues: CASSKDWTSYNEQFF. DNA for the CDR3: TGTGCCAGCAGTAAGGACTGGACGTCGTACAATGAGCAGTTCTTC.

This clonotype showed up many times. The chain has TRBV12-3 or TRBV12-4 and TRBJ1-1; D gene unclear. Trimming cost V 3 bases and J 10 bases, with 18 bases left between them. This CDR3 has 14 amino acids. CDR3 region: CASSLLGRAHGAFF. The CDR3, as DNA: TGTGCCAGCAGTTTGCTGGGCCGAGCGCACGGAGCTTTCTTT.

Many counts were recorded for this clonotype. The J gene is TRBJ1-5, the V gene TRBV28; 7 bases are a match to TRBD1. The junction had 6 bases not matched to a gene; V was cut back by 5 bases and J by 5 bases. The CDR3 covers 14 residues. CDR1 is MDHEN and CDR2 is SYDVKM in the germline V gene. This chain's CDR3 is CASSPGDSYQPQHF. Here the CDR3 DNA reads TGTGCCAGCAGTCCCGGGGACAGTTATCAGCCCCAGCATTTT. The full variable domain, its missing parts supplied by reference TRBV28 and TRBJ1-5, is DVKVTQSSRYLVKRTGEKVFLECVQDMDHENMFWYRQDPGLGLRLIYFSYDVKMKEKGDIPEGYSVSREKKERFSLILESASTNQTSMYLCASSPGDSYQPQHFGDGTRLSIL.

This clonotype appeared many times. The rearrangement joins TRBV5-8 to TRBJ2-1; 8 positions agree with TRBD2. Germline V lookup: CDR1 SGHTS, CDR2 YDEGEE. J lost 9 bases, V lost 5 bases, and 13 bases had no gene match. The CDR3 is 15 amino acids. The CDR3 nucleotides are TGTGCCAGCAGATTTGCCGGGGGGGCCGGGAGTGAGCAGTTCTTC. Encoded protein: CASRFAGGAGSEQFF. Full variable domain (remainder filled in from reference TRBV5-8 and TRBJ2-1): EAGVTQSPTHLIKTRGQQATLRCSPISGHTSVYWYQQALGLGLQFLLWYDEGEERNRGNFPPRFSGRQFPNYSSELNVNALELEDSALYLCASRFAGGAGSEQFFGPGTRLTVL.

This clonotype has a handful of counts. V gene TRBV2 combines with J gene TRBJ2-3; D uncertain. With 5 bases removed from V and 11 bases from J, the gap between germline ends came to 17 bases. The CDR3 totals 13 residues. Germline V gene lookup returns CDR1 SNHLY and CDR2 FYNNEI. The CDR3 DNA is TGTGCCAGCAGTCCCGCCCCTAGGAGTAGGCAGTATTTT. As protein: CASSPAPRSRQYF. The variable domain in full, completed from reference TRBV2 and TRBJ2-3, reads EPEVTQTPSHQVTQMGQEVILRCVPISNHLYFYWYRQILGQKVEFLVSFYNNEISEKSEIFDDQFSVERPDGSNFTLKIRSTKLEDSAMYFCASSPAPRSRQYFGPGTRLTVL.